The 23 T cell receptor beta chains below were found in one sample sequenced in a study of vaccination effects on CD4 cells after COVID-19. TCRdb's table, derived via immunoSEQ multiplex PCR, lists solely in-frame clones and lacks some. The table shows 65,000 to 75,000 clones, with about 67% occurring only once. Their specific antigens are unknown. ViraFEST assay sequencing came after antigen-specific CD4+ T cells were expanded with viral peptide pools. Having been cultured for roughly 11 days, the cells underwent CD4+ T cell isolation. Two-dose BNT162b2 or mRNA-1273 vaccination was given to participants. Source: CD4+ T cells from PBMCs cultured with HCoV-229E spike peptides, taken after COVID-19 vaccination. The receptors come from a human donor who received a COVID-19 vaccine.

V is TRBV15 and J is TRBJ2-7; D uncertain. The length of the CDR3 is 14 residues. The ends were cut back, 0 bases at V and 2 bases at J, with 8 bases in the middle. Germline CDR1 and CDR2: LNHNV and YYDKDF (reference sequence). The CDR3 protein is CATSRDVAAYEQYV. The CDR3 nucleotides read TGTGCCACCAGCAGAGATGTGGCCGCCTACGAGCAGTACGTC.

The table lists this clone with a count of one. V and J are TRBV7-9 and TRBJ2-4; D gene ambiguous. The length of the CDR3 is 15 residues. Germline V gene lookup returns CDR1 SEHNR and CDR2 FQNEAQ (reference sequence). Trimming cost V 10 bases and J 3 bases, with 19 bases left between them. This chain's CDR3 is CAIRSPPGFKNIQYF. CDR3 in DNA: TGTGCCATCAGATCTCCACCGGGTTTCAAAAACATTCAGTACTTC.

The chain employs TRBV5-5 and TRBJ2-6; D unresolved. The length of the CDR3 is 14 residues. V lost 4 bases to trimming and J lost 1 base, with 6 bases between them. Germline CDR1 and CDR2: SGHKS and YYEKEE (reference sequence). CDR3 residues: CASSPLSGANVLTF. The CDR3, as DNA: TGTGCCAGCAGCCCTTTATCTGGGGCCAACGTCCTGACTTTC.

This clone turned up a few times. The chain has TRBV19 and TRBJ2-2; D not resolved. The CDR3 is made up of 13 amino acids. The V end lost 3 bases, the J end lost 5 bases, and 7 bases lay between the germline ends. Per the germline V gene, CDR1 is LNHDA and CDR2 is SQIVND (reference sequence). The CDR3 nucleotides are TGTGCCAGTAGTATGGGCCAGACCGGGGAGCTGTTTTTT. Amino acid sequence: CASSMGQTGELFF.

The chain couples TRBV27 to TRBJ2-1; the D gene could be TRBD1 or TRBD2 (5 bases each). V lost 5 bases and J 9 bases, leaving 20 bases between the germline ends. CDR1 is MNHEY, CDR2 SMNVEV, per germline (reference sequence). The CDR3 is 15 residues long. This CDR3 is CASSRTSQGYGEQFF. In DNA, the CDR3 is TGTGCCAGCAGTAGAACTAGTCAGGGTTATGGTGAGCAGTTCTTC.

The chain joins TRBV24-1 to TRBJ2-3; D is unresolved. The CDR3 contains 14 residues. CDR1 and CDR2 from the germline V gene are KGHDR and SFDVKD. V was shortened by 7 bases and J by 1 base, with 11 bases between the two germline ends. The CDR3, as DNA: TGTGCCACCAGAGACCGATTAGGCACAGATACGCAGTATTTT. It encodes CATRDRLGTDTQYF.

The CDR3 nucleotides are TGTGCCAGTAGTCCGGACAGGTTACAAGAGACCCAGTACTTC. It yields the protein CASSPDRLQETQYF. The chain carries TRBV19 and TRBJ2-5; TRBD1 agrees at 7 bases. The CDR3 is 14 amino acids. V lost 5 bases and J lost 2; bases outside the gene matches: 5. Looked up from germline, CDR1 is LNHDA and CDR2 is SQIVND (reference sequence). Full variable domain (remainder filled in from reference TRBV19 and TRBJ2-5): DGGITQSPKYLFRKEGQNVTLSCEQNLNHDAMYWYRQDPGQGLRLIYYSQIVNDFQKGDIAEGYSVSREKKESFPLTVTSAQKNPTAFYLCASSPDRLQETQYFGPGTRLLVL.

The chain joins TRBV3-1 (or the pseudogene TRBV3-2) to TRBJ1-2; the D gene is possibly TRBD1 (5 bases). The CDR3 spans 15 residues. V was cut by 1 base and J by 4 bases, with 13 bases left in between. CDR1 is LGHDT and CDR2 is YNNKEL in the germline V gene (reference sequence). The chain's CDR3 is CASSQGRGAGYGYTF. The CDR3 coding sequence is TGTGCCAGCAGCCAAGGTAGGGGCGCGGGCTATGGCTACACCTTC.

The chain links TRBV3-1 (or the pseudogene TRBV3-2) to TRBJ1-2; possible D gene TRBD1, 5 bases. This CDR3 is 12 amino acids long. The ends were cut back, 4 bases at V and 7 bases at J, with 10 bases in the middle. Germline V lookup: CDR1 LGHDT, CDR2 YNNKEL (reference sequence). The CDR3 DNA sequence: TGTGCCAGCAGCCTTACAAGGGGTGGCTACACCTTC. Encoded protein: CASSLTRGGYTF.

V usage is TRBV3-1 (or the pseudogene TRBV3-2) and J usage is TRBJ1-1; tentative D call: TRBD1 (5 bases). The germline V gene encodes CDR1 LGHDT and CDR2 YNNKEL (reference sequence). V was cut by 4 bases and J by 3 bases, with 18 bases left in between. The CDR3 contains 16 residues. CDR3 amino acids: CASSRSGTGWDTEAFF. DNA for the CDR3: TGTGCCAGCAGCCGATCCGGGACGGGGTGGGACACTGAAGCTTTCTTT.

The chain couples TRBV18 to TRBJ2-6; 7 bases match TRBD1. The V gene's germline CDR1 is KGHSH and CDR2 LQKENI. The CDR3 loop spans 17 amino acids. V lost 0 bases, J lost 0 bases, and 2 bases stayed unmatched. CDR3 in amino acids: CASSPPGGTSGANVLTF. CDR3 nucleotide sequence: TGTGCCAGCTCACCACCAGGGGGCACCTCTGGGGCCAACGTCCTGACTTTC.

This clone has a handful of counts. The V gene is TRBV27, the J gene TRBJ2-7; D is unresolved. The CDR3 extends over 14 amino acids. In germline, CDR1 is MNHEY, CDR2 SMNVEV (reference sequence). The V end lost 8 bases, the J end lost 0 bases, and 14 bases lay between the germline ends. The CDR3: CASRRKRSSYEQYV. CDR3 DNA: TGTGCCAGCCGTAGGAAAAGGAGCTCCTACGAGCAGTACGTC.

V gene TRBV2 combines with J gene TRBJ1-5; 7 nucleotides line up with TRBD1. The ends lost 3 bases at V and 12 bases at J; junction bases unmatched: 8. Germline CDR1 SNHLY, CDR2 FYNNEI. The CDR3 is made up of 13 amino acids. Here the CDR3 reads CASSEGQFSFQHF. The CDR3 nucleotides read TGTGCCAGCAGTGAGGGACAGTTCTCTTTCCAGCATTTT.

This clone was seen only a few times. The V call is TRBV28, the J call TRBJ1-2; D is unresolved. The germline V gene encodes CDR1 MDHEN and CDR2 SYDVKM. Trimming removed 3 bases from V and 8 bases from J, with 10 bases in between. The CDR3 runs 12 residues. The CDR3 nucleotides are TGTGCCAGCAGTTTGGGAGTATCCGGCTACACCTTC. Its translation: CASSLGVSGYTF.

This clone has a handful of counts. This chain links TRBV20-1 with TRBJ2-3, with D perhaps TRBD1 (6 bases). V gave up 4 bases and J gave up 6 bases, with 8 bases separating them. This CDR3 region has 11 residues. Germline loops: CDR1 DFQATT, CDR2 SNEGSKA (reference sequence). The CDR3 spells CSANTGDTQYF. DNA for the CDR3: TGCAGTGCTAATACAGGGGATACGCAGTATTTT.

This clone was counted between two and nine times. V is TRBV20-1 and J is TRBJ2-1, with D perhaps TRBD1 (5 bases). Germline V gives CDR1 DFQATT, CDR2 SNEGSKA (reference sequence). V lost 4 bases and J 5 bases, leaving 15 bases between the germline ends. The CDR3 length is 14 residues. The CDR3 loop is CSATDSVTNNEQFF. CDR3 nucleotide sequence: TGCAGTGCTACTGACAGTGTGACCAACAATGAGCAGTTCTTC.

This rearrangement joins TRBV7-2 to TRBJ2-2; D possibly corresponds to TRBD2 (5 bases). There are 15 residues in the CDR3. V was shortened by 5 bases and J by 0 bases, with 10 bases between the two germline ends. Germline V gene lookup returns CDR1 SGHTA and CDR2 FQGNSA. The CDR3 nucleotides are TGTGCCAGCAGCCCGAGGGCGGCGAACACCGGGGAGCTGTTTTTT. Encoded protein: CASSPRAANTGELFF.

This clone was picked up a small number of times. The gene calls are TRBV5-1 and TRBJ1-1; possible D gene TRBD1, 6 bases. CDR1 and CDR2 (germline): SGHRS, YFSETQ. Trimming took off 5 bases at V and 2 bases at J, with 13 bases between the two ends. This CDR3 has 14 amino acids. CDR3 coding DNA: TGCGCCAGCAGTTTTGAACAGGGCAACACTGAAGCTTTCTTT. Its translation is CASSFEQGNTEAFF.

This rearrangement joins TRBV27 to TRBJ2-6; D call uncertain. Trimming cost V 4 bases and J 3 bases, with 13 bases left between them. The germline CDR1 and CDR2 sequences are MNHEY and SMNVEV (reference sequence). The CDR3 length is 16 residues. The CDR3 DNA reads TGTGCCAGCAGTTCTACCCACCGGGTTGGGGCCAACGTCCTGACTTTC. Its translation: CASSSTHRVGANVLTF.

The chain links TRBV19 to TRBJ2-6; D is unclear. The germline V gene has CDR1 LNHDA and CDR2 SQIVND (reference sequence). The CDR3 is made up of 15 amino acids. V was cut by 7 bases and J by 3 bases, with 13 bases left in between. CDR3 nucleotides: TGTGCCAGTACTCTTCTGGGTAGTGGGGCCAACGTCCTGACTTTC. Protein: CASTLLGSGANVLTF.

The chain has TRBV21-1 and TRBJ2-7; whether TRBD1, the table's D call, matches the DNA was not checked. TRBV21-1 is flagged as a pseudogene. This CDR3 region has 16 residues. This chain's CDR3 is CASSKAGGQGANEQYV. Written as DNA, the CDR3 is TGTGCCAGCAGCAAAGCTGGGGGACAGGGGGCTAACGAGCAGTACGTC.

This clone was seen a single time. The chain uses TRBV5-1 and TRBJ2-5; tentative D call: TRBD1 (6 bases). Germline CDR1 reads SGHRS; CDR2 reads YFSETQ. Trimming cost V 0 bases and J 4 bases, with 25 bases left between them. CDR3 length equals 19 residues. As DNA, the CDR3 is TGCGCCAGCAGCTTGGCCCGAGACAGGAGGCCTCGGCAAGGAGAGACCCAGTACTTC. Translating it yields CASSLARDRRPRQGETQYF.

This chain links TRBV6-2 or TRBV6-3 with TRBJ1-3; 8 bases fit TRBD1. CDR3 length: 18 amino acids. Germline CDR1 and CDR2: MNHEY and SVGEGT. The trim removed 5 bases at V and 1 base at J, leaving 13 bases unmatched. CDR3 nucleotides: TGTGCCAGCAGTCCCGGGACAGGCACTGTTAATTCTGGAAACACCATATATTTT. Its translation is CASSPGTGTVNSGNTIYF.